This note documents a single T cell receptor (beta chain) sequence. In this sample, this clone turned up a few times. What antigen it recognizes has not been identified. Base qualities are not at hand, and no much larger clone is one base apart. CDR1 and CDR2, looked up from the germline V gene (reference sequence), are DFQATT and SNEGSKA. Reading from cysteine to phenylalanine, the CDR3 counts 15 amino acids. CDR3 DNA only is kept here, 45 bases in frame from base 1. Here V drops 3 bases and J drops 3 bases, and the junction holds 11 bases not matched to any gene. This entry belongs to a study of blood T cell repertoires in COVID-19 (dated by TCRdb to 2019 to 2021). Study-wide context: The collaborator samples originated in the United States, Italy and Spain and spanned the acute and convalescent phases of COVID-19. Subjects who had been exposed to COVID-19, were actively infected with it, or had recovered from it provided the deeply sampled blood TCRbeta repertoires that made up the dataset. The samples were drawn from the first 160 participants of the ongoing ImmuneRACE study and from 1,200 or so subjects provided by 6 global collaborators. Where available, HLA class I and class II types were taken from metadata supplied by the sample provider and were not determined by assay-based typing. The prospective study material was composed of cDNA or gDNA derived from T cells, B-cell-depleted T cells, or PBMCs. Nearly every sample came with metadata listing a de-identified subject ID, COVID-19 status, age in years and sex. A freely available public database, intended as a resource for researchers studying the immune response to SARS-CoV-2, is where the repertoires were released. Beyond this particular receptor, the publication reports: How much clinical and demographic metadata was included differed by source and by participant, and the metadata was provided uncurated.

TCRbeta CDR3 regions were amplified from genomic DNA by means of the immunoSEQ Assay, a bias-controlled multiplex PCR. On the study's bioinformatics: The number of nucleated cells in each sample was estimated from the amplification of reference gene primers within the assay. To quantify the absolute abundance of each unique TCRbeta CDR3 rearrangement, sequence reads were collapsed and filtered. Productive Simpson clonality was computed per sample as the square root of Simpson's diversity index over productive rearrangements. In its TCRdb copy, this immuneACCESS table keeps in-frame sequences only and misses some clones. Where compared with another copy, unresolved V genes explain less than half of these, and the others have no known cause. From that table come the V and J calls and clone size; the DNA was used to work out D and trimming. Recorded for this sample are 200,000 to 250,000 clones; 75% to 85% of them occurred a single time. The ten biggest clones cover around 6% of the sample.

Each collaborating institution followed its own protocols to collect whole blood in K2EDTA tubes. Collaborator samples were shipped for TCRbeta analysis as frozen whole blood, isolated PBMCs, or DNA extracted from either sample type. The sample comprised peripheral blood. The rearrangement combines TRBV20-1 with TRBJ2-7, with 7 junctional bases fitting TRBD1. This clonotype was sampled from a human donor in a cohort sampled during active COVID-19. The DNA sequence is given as TGCAGTGCTAGTAACCCCGGACAGGCGATCTACGAGCAGTACTTC. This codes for CSASNPGQAIYEQYF.